Listed here are 14 T cell receptor beta chains from one sample, sequenced in a study of early T cells in non-severe SARS-CoV-2 infection (dated by TCRdb to the early 2020s). Library method: 5' RACE. Sequencing took place on a NextSeq 500. Using fastp trimming at Q25 and MiXCR clonotype assembly, TCRdb reanalyzed the public sequencing data and kept in-frame beta chains. Each entry merges the rows of one CDR3 protein and shows their most common DNA and genes. A total of roughly 56,000 distinct CDR3 sequences appear in this sample, 8.2% of them only once. Jointly, the top ten make up about 4% of the sample. Specimen: whole blood. Receptor source: an adult who was a healthcare worker with PCR-confirmed SARS-CoV-2 infection or an uninfected control (not recorded which).

This rearrangement joins TRBV4-2 to TRBJ2-1, with D possibly TRBD1 on 5 matching bases. Trimming left V 0 bases short and J 3 bases short, with 9 bases between. From germline, CDR1 is LGHNA and CDR2 YNFKEQ. The CDR3 spans 15 residues. The CDR3 loop is CASSQDGAYYNEQFF. The CDR3, as DNA: TGTGCCAGCAGCCAAGATGGGGCCTACTACAATGAGCAGTTCTTC.

This clonotype was detected many times. V usage is TRBV5-1 and J usage is TRBJ1-2, with D unclear. CDR1 is SGHRS and CDR2 is YFSETQ in the germline V gene. This CDR3 contains 15 residues. With 4 bases removed from V and 6 bases from J, the gap between germline ends came to 19 bases. CDR3 loop: CASSRESVTGHGYTF. Here the CDR3 DNA reads TGCGCCAGCAGCCGAGAAAGTGTTACCGGGCATGGCTACACCTTC.

The chain recombines TRBV4-2 with TRBJ1-2, with TRBD1 matching over 8 bases. With V trimmed by 4 bases and J by 3 bases, 7 bases remained unmatched. Germline V gene sequence: CDR1 LGHNA, CDR2 YNFKEQ. The CDR3 loop spans 15 amino acids. The CDR3 DNA sequence: TGTGCCAGCAGCCGAGCGGGACAGGTTGACTATGGCTACACCTTC. Encoded protein: CASSRAGQVDYGYTF.

The chain combines TRBV20-1 with TRBJ2-2; D gene ambiguous. This CDR3 comprises 12 residues. V lost 1 base, J lost 6 bases, and 6 bases lay in between. CDR1 is DFQATT, CDR2 SNEGSKA, per germline (reference sequence). The CDR3 reads CSARAPAGELFF. Here the CDR3 DNA reads TGCAGTGCTAGAGCTCCAGCCGGGGAGCTGTTTTTT.

In its sample, this clonotype was seen many times. The CDR3 reads CASRHPEGGNQPQHF. For the CDR3, the DNA is TGCGCCAGCAGACACCCCGAGGGGGGGAATCAGCCCCAGCATTTT. The chain recombines TRBV5-1 with TRBJ1-5; tentative D call: TRBD1 (6 bases). CDR1 is SGHRS, CDR2 YFSETQ, per germline. CDR3 size: 15 residues. V lost 5 bases and J 4 bases, leaving 16 bases between the germline ends.

There are many counts of this clonotype. The rearrangement joins TRBV15 to TRBJ2-7; D tentatively fits TRBD1 or TRBD2 (5 bases each). There are 15 residues in the CDR3. V shed 5 bases and J shed 4 bases, with 18 bases lying between them. Per the germline V gene, CDR1 is LNHNV and CDR2 is YYDKDF (reference sequence). CDR3 loop: CATSGARQRRYEQYF. The CDR3 DNA follows: TGTGCCACCAGCGGCGCCCGACAGCGGAGGTACGAGCAGTACTTC. Full variable domain (remainder filled in from reference TRBV15 and TRBJ2-7): DAMVIQNPRYQVTQFGKPVTLSCSQTLNHNVMYWYQQKSSQAPKLLFHYYDKDFNNEADTPDNFQSRRPNTSFCFLDIRSPGLGDTAMYLCATSGARQRRYEQYFGPGTRLTVT.

This clonotype came up a few times. The rearrangement joins TRBV4-1 to TRBJ2-1; 9 bases match TRBD2. Per the germline V gene, CDR1 is MGHRA and CDR2 is YSYEKL. CDR3 length: 15 residues. J gave up 4 bases and V 6 bases, and 7 bases lay outside the gene matches. CDR3 in DNA: TGCGCCAGCAGATGGGCTAGCGGGGAGTACAATGAGCAGTTCTTC. This codes for CASRWASGEYNEQFF.

This clonotype was seen ten or more times. The V call is TRBV29-1, the J call TRBJ2-1; possibly TRBD2 for D (6 bases). The CDR3 consists of 12 residues. V lost 4 bases to trimming and J lost 10 bases, with 14 bases between them. The germline CDR1 and CDR2 sequences are SQVTM and ANQGSEA. In DNA form, the CDR3 reads TGCAGCGTTGGACTAGGGACTGGCGAGCAGTTCTTC. It yields the protein CSVGLGTGEQFF.

As concerns this clonotype: Given a much more abundant clone one base away, this may be a read error. The chain employs TRBV6-6 and TRBJ2-5, with D possibly called TRBD1 or TRBD2 (5 bases each). In germline, CDR1 is MNHNY, CDR2 SVGAGI (reference sequence). The CDR3 contains 14 residues. The CDR3 bases are TGTGCCAGCAGGACGGGGACGGCCCAAGAGACCCGGTACTTC. Amino acid sequence: CASRTGTAQETRYF.

The V and J genes are TRBV25-1 and TRBJ2-7; the D is unclear. V was shortened by 3 bases and J by 2 bases, with 8 bases between the two germline ends. CDR3 length: 13 amino acids. Germline CDR1 MGHDK, CDR2 SYGVNS. CDR3 amino acids: CASSDPRTYEQYF. The CDR3 bases are TGTGCCAGCAGTGACCCCAGAACCTACGAGCAGTACTTC.

The chain joins TRBV12-3 or TRBV12-4 to TRBJ2-3, with 7 bases fitting TRBD2. The CDR3 is 13 residues long. Trimming cost V 4 bases and J 9 bases; bases outside gene matches: 7. The CDR3, as DNA: TGTGCCAGCAGTTGGGGAGGGAGGGCCACGCAGTATTTT. As protein: CASSWGGRATQYF.

This clonotype came up a few times. The chain carries TRBV12-3 or TRBV12-4 and TRBJ2-5; D may correspond to TRBD1 or TRBD2 (6 bases each). The V and J ends lost 5 bases and 5 bases respectively, with 24 bases between them. The CDR3 is made up of 17 amino acids. CDR3 in DNA: TGTGCCAGCAGTCTAGGCACCCGGTGGGGGGCGCGTGAGACCCAGTACTTC. This codes for CASSLGTRWGARETQYF.

This clonotype was seen repeatedly, ten times or more. The chain has TRBV20-1 and TRBJ1-1, with D possibly being TRBD1 (5 bases). V was clipped by 6 bases and J by 0 bases, with 8 bases between them. The CDR3 contains 12 residues. Germline lookup yields CDR1 DFQATT and CDR2 SNEGSKA (reference sequence). This chain's CDR3 is CSARVMNTEAFF. CDR3 bases: TGCAGTGCCAGGGTCATGAACACTGAAGCTTTCTTT.

At least ten counts were recorded for this clonotype. CDR3 protein: CASSLRQGANEQFF. The CDR3 nucleotides are TGTGCCAGCAGTTTAAGACAGGGGGCAAATGAGCAGTTCTTC. The J gene is TRBJ2-1, the V gene TRBV12-3 or TRBV12-4, with 10 bases aligning to TRBD1. The CDR3 is made up of 14 amino acids. The V and J ends lost 2 bases and 7 bases, in that order; junction bases with no gene match: 2.